The rows below give T cell receptor beta chains drawn from one sample of a study of neoadjuvant anti-PD-1 for oral cavity cancer. TCRdb's copy holds only in-frame clones and misses some; the assay was immunoSEQ multiplex PCR. The sample holds around 7,600 clones; approximately 55% are singletons and the top ten take over 9.5%. The sequencing here drew on tumor tissue, taken before nivolumab (anti-PD-1) treatment. These receptors were collected from a person between 40 and 79 years old with oral cavity squamous cell carcinoma. Each CDR3 is given with its conserved first and last residue. A D gene is named only where the DNA matches it firmly. Clone size is shown for a subset of rows, as once, few, many or a class of expanded clone.

size	V	J	D	CDR3	DNA
-	TRBV18	TRBJ1-3	-	CASSPPSYSGNTIYF	TGTGCCAGCTCACCACCGTCGTACTCTGGAAACACCATATATTTT
-	TRBV4-1	TRBJ1-2	-	CASSQDAIIGLITGGYTF	TGCGCCAGCAGCCAAGACGCAATTATTGGGTTAATAACGGGCGGCTACACCTTC
few	TRBV21-1	TRBJ2-2	-	CASSGGTTNTGELFF	TGTGCCAGCAGTGGCGGGACAACTAACACCGGGGAGCTGTTTTTT
few	TRBV9	TRBJ1-1	-	CASSALQLGTTEAFF	TGTGCCAGCAGCGCACTTCAATTAGGGACAACTGAAGCTTTCTTT
-	TRBV5-1	TRBJ1-1	-	CASSLQALNTEAFF	TGCGCCAGCAGCTTACAGGCCCTGAACACTGAAGCTTTCTTT
-	TRBV6-5	TRBJ2-1	TRBD1	CASSAGTGNYNEQFF	TGTGCCAGCAGTGCCGGGACAGGGAACTACAATGAGCAGTTCTTC
-	TRBV10-3	TRBJ2-7	TRBD2	CAISENLAGGYEQYF	TGTGCCATCAGTGAGAATCTAGCGGGAGGCTACGAGCAGTACTTC
-	TRBV4-1	TRBJ1-2	-	CASTKERRGGYTF	TGCGCCAGCACTAAAGAAAGGAGGGGTGGCTACACCTTC
medium-sized	TRBV10-3	TRBJ2-5	-	CAISESGGHSETQYF	TGTGCCATCAGTGAGTCGGGGGGACACTCGGAGACCCAGTACTTC
few	TRBV27	TRBJ2-3	-	CASSSWGGPTDTQYF	TGTGCCAGCAGTTCCTGGGGAGGCCCCACAGATACGCAGTATTTT
-	TRBV19	TRBJ2-7	-	CASRNQASYEQYF	TGTGCCAGTAGAAACCAGGCTAGCTACGAGCAGTACTTC
few	TRBV7-8	TRBJ1-2	-	CASSPPTGSDYGYTF	TGTGCCAGCAGCCCCCCGACAGGCTCTGACTATGGCTACACCTTC
-	TRBV5-8	TRBJ2-1	-	CASRPRSYNEQFF	TGTGCCAGCAGGCCTCGGAGTTACAATGAGCAGTTCTTC
-	TRBV20-1	TRBJ2-5	-	CSAARETQYF	TGCAGTGCTGCGAGAGAGACCCAGTACTTC
-	TRBV10-3	TRBJ2-2	-	CASAHTGELFF	TGTGCCAGCGCCCACACCGGGGAGCTGTTTTTT
few	TRBV27	TRBJ2-1	-	CASSEGGMSNEQFF	TGTGCCAGCTCTGAGGGGGGGATGAGCAATGAGCAGTTCTTC
-	TRBV19	TRBJ2-1	-	CASSIGGTEQFF	TGTGCCAGTAGTATAGGGGGCACTGAGCAGTTCTTC
few	TRBV21-1	TRBJ2-7	-	CASSKKERLAGGEQYF	TGTGCCAGCAGCAAAAAAGAGCGACTAGCGGGAGGCGAGCAGTACTTC
-	TRBV28	TRBJ1-4	-	CASSFGSTGNEKLFF	TGTGCCAGCAGTTTTGGTTCCACAGGGAATGAAAAACTGTTTTTT
-	TRBV28	TRBJ2-1	TRBD2	CASRLTSGRVNEQFF	TGTGCCAGCAGACTGACTAGCGGGAGGGTTAATGAGCAGTTCTTC
-	TRBV11-1	TRBJ2-7	-	CASSLRSWAYEQYF	TGTGCCAGCAGCCTCCGGTCGTGGGCCTACGAGCAGTACTTC
-	TRBV10-1	TRBJ2-7	TRBD2	CASSESKGLAGRSYEQYF	TGCGCCAGCAGTGAGTCGAAAGGGCTAGCGGGTAGATCCTACGAGCAGTACTTC
-	TRBV7-3	TRBJ2-1	-	CASSQGRGYNEQFF	TGTGCCAGCAGCCAAGGAAGGGGGTACAATGAGCAGTTCTTC
-	TRBV9	TRBJ1-2	-	CASSVGQNMGYTF	TGTGCCAGCAGCGTTGGTCAGAACATGGGCTACACCTTC
few	TRBV7-3	TRBJ1-1	-	CASSPGQLYTEAFF	TGTGCCAGCAGCCCCGGACAGCTCTACACTGAAGCTTTCTTT
-	TRBV20-1	TRBJ1-1	-	CSAADGDGAFF	TGCAGTGCCGCCGACGGGGACGGAGCTTTCTTT
few	TRBV29-1	TRBJ1-2	-	CSVEEIDEGYGYTF	TGCAGCGTTGAAGAGATAGATGAGGGGTATGGCTACACCTTC
-	TRBV19	TRBJ1-2	-	CASSRNYGYTF	TGTGCCAGTAGCCGTAACTATGGCTACACCTTC
-	TRBV29-1	TRBJ2-3	-	CSVDRGTDTQYF	TGCAGCGTTGACAGGGGAACAGATACGCAGTATTTT
-	TRBV15	TRBJ2-1	-	CATSRRQEGNEQFF	TGTGCCACCAGCAGAAGGCAGGAGGGAAATGAGCAGTTCTTC
-	TRBV10-2	TRBJ2-3	TRBD1	CASIGGYSTDTQYF	TGCGCCAGCATAGGGGGCTATAGCACAGATACGCAGTATTTT
-	TRBV28	TRBJ2-7	-	CASSLKGREQYF	TGTGCCAGCAGTTTAAAGGGGCGGGAGCAGTACTTC
-	TRBV11-2	TRBJ1-1	-	CASSSRVNAEAFF	TGTGCCAGCAGCTCCCGGGTGAATGCTGAAGCTTTCTTT